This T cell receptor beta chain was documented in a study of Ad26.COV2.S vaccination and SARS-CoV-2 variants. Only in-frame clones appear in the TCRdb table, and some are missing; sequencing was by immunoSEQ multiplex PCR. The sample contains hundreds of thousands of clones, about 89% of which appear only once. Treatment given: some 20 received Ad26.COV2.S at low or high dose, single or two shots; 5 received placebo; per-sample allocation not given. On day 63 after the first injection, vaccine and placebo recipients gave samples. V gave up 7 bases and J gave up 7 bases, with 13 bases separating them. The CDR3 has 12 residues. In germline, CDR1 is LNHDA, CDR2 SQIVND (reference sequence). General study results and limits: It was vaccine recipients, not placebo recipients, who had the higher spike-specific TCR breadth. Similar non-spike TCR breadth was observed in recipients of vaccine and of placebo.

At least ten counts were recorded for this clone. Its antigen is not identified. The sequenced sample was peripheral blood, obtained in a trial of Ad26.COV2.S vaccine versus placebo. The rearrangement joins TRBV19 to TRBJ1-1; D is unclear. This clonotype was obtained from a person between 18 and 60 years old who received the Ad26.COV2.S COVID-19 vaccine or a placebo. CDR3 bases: TGTGCCAGTATTTCGGTGGCCCGTGAAGCTTTCTTT. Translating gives CASISVAREAFF.